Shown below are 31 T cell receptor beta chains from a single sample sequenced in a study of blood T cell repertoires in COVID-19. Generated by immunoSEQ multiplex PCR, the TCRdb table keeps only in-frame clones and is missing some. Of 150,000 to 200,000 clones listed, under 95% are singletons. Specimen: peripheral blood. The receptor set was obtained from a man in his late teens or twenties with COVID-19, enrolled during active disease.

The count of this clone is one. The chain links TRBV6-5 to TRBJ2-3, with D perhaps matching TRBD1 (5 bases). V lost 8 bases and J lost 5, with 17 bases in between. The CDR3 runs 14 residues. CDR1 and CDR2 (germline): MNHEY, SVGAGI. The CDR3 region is CASVGAKRIDTQYF. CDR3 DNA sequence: TGTGCCAGCGTTGGGGCCAAAAGGATAGATACGCAGTATTTT.

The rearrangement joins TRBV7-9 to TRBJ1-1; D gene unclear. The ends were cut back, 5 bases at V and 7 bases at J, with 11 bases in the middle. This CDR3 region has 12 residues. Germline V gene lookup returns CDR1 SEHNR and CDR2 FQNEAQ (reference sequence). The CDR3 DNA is TGTGCCAGCAGCCCGCACCCACTTGAAGCTTTCTTT. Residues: CASSPHPLEAFF.

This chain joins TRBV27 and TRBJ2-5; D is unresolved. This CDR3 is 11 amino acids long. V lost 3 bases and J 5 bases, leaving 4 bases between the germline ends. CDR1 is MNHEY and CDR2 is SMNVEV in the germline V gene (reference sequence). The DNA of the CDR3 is TGTGCCAGCAGTTTCCGGGAGACCCAGTACTTC. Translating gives CASSFRETQYF.

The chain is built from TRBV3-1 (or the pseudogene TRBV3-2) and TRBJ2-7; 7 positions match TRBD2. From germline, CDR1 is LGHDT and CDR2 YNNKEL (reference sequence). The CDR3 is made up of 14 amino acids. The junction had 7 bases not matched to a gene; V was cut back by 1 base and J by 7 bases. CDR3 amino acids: CASSQVNGGGEQYF. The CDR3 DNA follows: TGTGCCAGCAGCCAAGTGAATGGGGGAGGGGAGCAGTACTTC.

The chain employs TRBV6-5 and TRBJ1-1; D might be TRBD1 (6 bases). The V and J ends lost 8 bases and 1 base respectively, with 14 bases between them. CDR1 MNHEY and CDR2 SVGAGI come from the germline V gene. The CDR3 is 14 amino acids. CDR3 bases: TGTGCCAGCGGATTGACAGGCCCGAACACTGAAGCTTTCTTT. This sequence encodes CASGLTGPNTEAFF.

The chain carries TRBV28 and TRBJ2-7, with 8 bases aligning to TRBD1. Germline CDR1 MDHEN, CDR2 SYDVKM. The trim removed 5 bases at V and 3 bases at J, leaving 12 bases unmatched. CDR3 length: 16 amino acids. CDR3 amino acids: CASSPVDRVVYYEQYF. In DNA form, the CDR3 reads TGTGCCAGCAGTCCCGTGGACAGGGTTGTCTACTACGAGCAGTACTTC.

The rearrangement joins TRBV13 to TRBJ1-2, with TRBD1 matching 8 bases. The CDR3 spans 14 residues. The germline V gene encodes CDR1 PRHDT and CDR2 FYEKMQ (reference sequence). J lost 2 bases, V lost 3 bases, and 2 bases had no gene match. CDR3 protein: CASSFGTGNYGYTF. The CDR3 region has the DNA TGTGCCAGCAGCTTCGGGACAGGAAACTATGGCTACACCTTC. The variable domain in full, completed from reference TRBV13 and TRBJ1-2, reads AAGVIQSPRHLIKEKRETATLKCYPIPRHDTVYWYQQGPGQDPQFLISFYEKMQSDKGSIPDRFSAQQFSDYHSELNMSSLELGDSALYFCASSFGTGNYGYTFGSGTRLTVV.

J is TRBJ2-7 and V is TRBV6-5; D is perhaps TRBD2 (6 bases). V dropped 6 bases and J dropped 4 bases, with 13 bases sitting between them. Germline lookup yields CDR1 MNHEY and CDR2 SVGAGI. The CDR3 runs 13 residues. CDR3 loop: CASRKSGEYEQYF. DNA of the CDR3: TGTGCCAGCAGGAAGTCGGGGGAGTACGAGCAGTACTTC.

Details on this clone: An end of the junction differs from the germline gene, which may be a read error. The CDR3 is CASSYNPGYANEKLLF. In DNA form, the CDR3 reads TGCGCCAGCAGCTATAATCCAGGGTATGCTAATGAAAAACTGCTTTTT. The chain has TRBV5-1 and TRBJ1-4; the D gene is possibly TRBD1 (5 bases). The CDR3 is made up of 16 amino acids. The germline V gene encodes CDR1 SGHRS and CDR2 YFSETQ.

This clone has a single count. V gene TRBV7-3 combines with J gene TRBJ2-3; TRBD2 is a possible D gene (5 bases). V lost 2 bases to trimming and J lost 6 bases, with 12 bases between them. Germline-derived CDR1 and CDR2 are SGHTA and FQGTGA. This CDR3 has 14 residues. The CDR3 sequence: CASSLRASLDTQYF. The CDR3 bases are TGTGCCAGCAGCTTACGCGCTAGCTTGGATACGCAGTATTTT.

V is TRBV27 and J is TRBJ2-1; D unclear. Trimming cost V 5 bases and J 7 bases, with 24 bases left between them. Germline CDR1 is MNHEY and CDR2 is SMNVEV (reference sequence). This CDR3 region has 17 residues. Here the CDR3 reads CASSLNRIPGAINEQFF. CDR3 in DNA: TGTGCCAGCAGTCTGAACCGAATACCCGGAGCCATAAATGAGCAGTTCTTC.

As DNA, the CDR3 is TGTGCCAGCAGTGGGGACAGGGGAAACGAGCAGTACTTC. Its translation is CASSGDRGNEQYF. This chain connects TRBV12-3 or TRBV12-4 to TRBJ2-7; 10 bases map to TRBD1. CDR3 length: 13 amino acids. V lost 5 bases, J lost 5 bases, and 3 bases stayed unmatched.

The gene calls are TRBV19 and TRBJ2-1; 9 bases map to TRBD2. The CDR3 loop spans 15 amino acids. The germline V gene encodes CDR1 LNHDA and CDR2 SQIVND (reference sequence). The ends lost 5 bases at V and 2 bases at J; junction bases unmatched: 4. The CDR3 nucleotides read TGTGCCAGTAGTGAGGGACTAGCTACCTACAATGAGCAGTTCTTC. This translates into CASSEGLATYNEQFF.

The CDR3 sequence: CASSVSGPYNEQFF. The CDR3 DNA sequence: TGTGCCAGCAGCGTTAGCGGGCCCTACAATGAGCAGTTCTTC. The chain employs TRBV9 and TRBJ2-1, with 7 bases that match TRBD2. Germline-derived CDR1 and CDR2 are SGDLS and YYNGEE. Trimming removed 2 bases from V and 2 bases from J; junction bases left unmatched: 1. The CDR3 has 14 amino acids.

The CDR3 nucleotides are TGCAGCGTTGAAAACAGGATGAACACTGAAGCTTTCTTT. This codes for CSVENRMNTEAFF. This sequence joins TRBV29-1 and TRBJ1-1, with a weak D call TRBD1 (5 bases). The V gene lost 2 bases and the J gene lost 0 bases, with 7 bases spanning the gap. This CDR3 is 13 amino acids long. Looked up from germline, CDR1 is SQVTM and CDR2 is ANQGSEA.

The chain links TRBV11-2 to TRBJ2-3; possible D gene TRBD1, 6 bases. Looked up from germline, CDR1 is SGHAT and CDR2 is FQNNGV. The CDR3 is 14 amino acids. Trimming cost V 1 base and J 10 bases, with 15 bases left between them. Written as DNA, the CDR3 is TGTGCCAGCAGCTTAGTGGATTTAGGACAGTCGCAGTATTTT. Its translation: CASSLVDLGQSQYF. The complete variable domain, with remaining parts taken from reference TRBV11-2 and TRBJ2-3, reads EAGVAQSPRYKIIEKRQSVAFWCNPISGHATLYWYQQILGQGPKLLIQFQNNGVVDDSQLPKDRFSAERLKGVDSTLKIQPAKLEDSAVYLCASSLVDLGQSQYFGPGTRLTVL.

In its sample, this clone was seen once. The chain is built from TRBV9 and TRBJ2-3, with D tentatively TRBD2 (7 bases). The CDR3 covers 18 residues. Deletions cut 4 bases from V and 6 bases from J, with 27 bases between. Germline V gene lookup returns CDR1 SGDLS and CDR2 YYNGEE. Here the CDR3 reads CASSPSGYGGREIDTQYF. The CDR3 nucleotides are TGTGCCAGCAGCCCTTCAGGCTACGGGGGGCGCGAGATTGATACGCAGTATTTT. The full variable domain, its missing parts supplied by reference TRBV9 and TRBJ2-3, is DSGVTQTPKHLITATGQRVTLRCSPRSGDLSVYWYQQSLDQGLQFLIQYYNGEERAKGNILERFSAQQFPDLHSELNLSSLELGDSALYFCASSPSGYGGREIDTQYFGPGTRLTVL.

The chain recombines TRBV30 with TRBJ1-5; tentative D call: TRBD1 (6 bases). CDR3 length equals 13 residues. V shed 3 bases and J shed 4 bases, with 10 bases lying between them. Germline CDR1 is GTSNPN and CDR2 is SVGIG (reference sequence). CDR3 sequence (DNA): TGTGCCTGGAGACAGGGCCCGAATCAGCCCCAGCATTTT. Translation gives CAWRQGPNQPQHF. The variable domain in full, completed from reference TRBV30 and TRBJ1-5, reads SQTIHQWPATLVQPVGSPLSLECTVEGTSNPNLYWYRQAAGRGLQLLFYSVGIGQISSEVPQNLSASRPQDRQFILSSKKLLLSDSGFYLCAWRQGPNQPQHFGDGTRLSIL.

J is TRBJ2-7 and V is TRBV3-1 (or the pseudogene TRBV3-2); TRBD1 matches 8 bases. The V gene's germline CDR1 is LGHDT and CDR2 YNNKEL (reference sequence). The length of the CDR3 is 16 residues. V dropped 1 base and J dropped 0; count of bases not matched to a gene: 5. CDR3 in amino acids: CASSQVRTGSSYEQYF. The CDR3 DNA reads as TGTGCCAGCAGCCAAGTTAGGACAGGGAGCTCCTACGAGCAGTACTTC.

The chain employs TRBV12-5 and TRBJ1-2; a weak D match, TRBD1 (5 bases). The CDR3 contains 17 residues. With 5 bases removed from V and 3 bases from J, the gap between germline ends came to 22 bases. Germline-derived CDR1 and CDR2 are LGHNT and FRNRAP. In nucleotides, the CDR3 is TGTGCTAGTGGTCCCAACCAAAGGGGCTATGGGGACTATGGCTACACCTTC. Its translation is CASGPNQRGYGDYGYTF.

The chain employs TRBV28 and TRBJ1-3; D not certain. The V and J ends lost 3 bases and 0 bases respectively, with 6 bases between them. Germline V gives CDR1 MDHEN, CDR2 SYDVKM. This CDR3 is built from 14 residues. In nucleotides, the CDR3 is TGTGCCAGCAGTTTTTTGAGCTCTGGAAACACCATATATTTT. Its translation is CASSFLSSGNTIYF.

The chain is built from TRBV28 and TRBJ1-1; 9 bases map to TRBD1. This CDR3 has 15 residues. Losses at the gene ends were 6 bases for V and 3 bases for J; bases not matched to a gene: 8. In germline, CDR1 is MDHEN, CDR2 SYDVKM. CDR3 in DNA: TGTGCCAGCAGGGTGACAGGGGGTTTTCACACTGAAGCTTTCTTT. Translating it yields CASRVTGGFHTEAFF.

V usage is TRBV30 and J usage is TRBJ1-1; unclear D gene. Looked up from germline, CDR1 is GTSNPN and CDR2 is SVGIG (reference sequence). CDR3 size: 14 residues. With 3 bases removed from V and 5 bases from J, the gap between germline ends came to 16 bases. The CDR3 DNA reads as TGTGCCTGGAGGAGGCGGGGAGAAAGGACTGAAGCTTTCTTT. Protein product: CAWRRRGERTEAFF.

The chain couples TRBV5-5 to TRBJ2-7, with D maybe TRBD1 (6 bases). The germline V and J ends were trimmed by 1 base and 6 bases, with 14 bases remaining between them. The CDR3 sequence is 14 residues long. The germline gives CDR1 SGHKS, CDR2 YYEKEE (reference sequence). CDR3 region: CASSLLGQTSEQYF. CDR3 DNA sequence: TGTGCCAGCAGCTTGTTGGGACAAACCTCCGAGCAGTACTTC.

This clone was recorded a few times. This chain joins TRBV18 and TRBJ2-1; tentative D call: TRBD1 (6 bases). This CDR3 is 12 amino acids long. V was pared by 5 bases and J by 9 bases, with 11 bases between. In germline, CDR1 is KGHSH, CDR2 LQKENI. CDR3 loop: CASSTTGFEQFF. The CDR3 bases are TGTGCCAGCTCAACAACAGGGTTTGAGCAGTTCTTC. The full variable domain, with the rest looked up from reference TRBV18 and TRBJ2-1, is NAGVMQNPRHLVRRRGQEARLRCSPMKGHSHVYWYRQLPEEGLKFMVYLQKENIIDESGMPKERFSAEFPKEGPSILRIQQVVRGDSAAYFCASSTTGFEQFFGPGTRLTVL.

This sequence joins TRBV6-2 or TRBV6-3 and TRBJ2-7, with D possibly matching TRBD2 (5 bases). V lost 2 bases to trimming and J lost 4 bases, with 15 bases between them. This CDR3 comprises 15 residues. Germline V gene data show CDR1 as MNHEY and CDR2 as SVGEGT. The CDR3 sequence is CASSYNGVGDYEQYF. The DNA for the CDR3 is TGTGCCAGCAGTTACAACGGGGTTGGGGATTACGAGCAGTACTTC.

The CDR3 DNA sequence: TGCAGTGCTTTATCGTACGGGGAGCTGTTTTTT. Its protein is CSALSYGELFF. The chain uses TRBV20-1 and TRBJ2-2; D gene unclear. Germline values: CDR1 DFQATT, CDR2 SNEGSKA (reference sequence). CDR3 size: 11 residues. V was clipped by 5 bases and J by 7 bases, with 8 bases between them.

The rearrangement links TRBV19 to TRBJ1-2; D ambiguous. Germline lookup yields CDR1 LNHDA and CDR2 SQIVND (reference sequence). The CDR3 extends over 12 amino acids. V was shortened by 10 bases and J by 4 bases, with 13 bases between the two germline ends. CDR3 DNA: TGTGCCACCCTCCAGGCTGTCTATGGCTACACCTTC. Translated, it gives CATLQAVYGYTF.

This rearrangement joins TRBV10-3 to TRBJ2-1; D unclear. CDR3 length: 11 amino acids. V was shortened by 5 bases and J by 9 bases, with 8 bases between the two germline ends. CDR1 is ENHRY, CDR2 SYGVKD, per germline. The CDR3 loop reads CAISPESEQFF. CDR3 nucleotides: TGTGCCATCAGTCCGGAGAGTGAGCAGTTCTTC.

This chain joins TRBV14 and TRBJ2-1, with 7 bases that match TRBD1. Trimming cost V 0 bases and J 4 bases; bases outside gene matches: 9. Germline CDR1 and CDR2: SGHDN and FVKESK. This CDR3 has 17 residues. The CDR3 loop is CASSQDYGTATYNEQFF. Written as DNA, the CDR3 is TGTGCCAGCAGCCAAGACTACGGGACAGCTACTTACAATGAGCAGTTCTTC.

Here the CDR3 reads CAISDWTSVNTGELFF. The CDR3 DNA is TGTGCCATCAGTGACTGGACTAGTGTGAACACCGGGGAGCTGTTTTTT. V and J are TRBV10-3 and TRBJ2-2; TRBD2 aligns across 7 bases. The length of the CDR3 is 16 residues. Germline CDR1 and CDR2: ENHRY and SYGVKD. V was pared by 3 bases and J by 1 base, with 5 bases of the junction left unmatched.